The 12 T cell receptor beta chains below all came from one sample that was sequenced in a study of OX40 agonist ivuxolimab in advanced cancers. Profiling relied on immunoSEQ multiplex PCR, and the TCRdb table lists in-frame clones only, not all of them. The table lists tens of thousands of clones, more than 70% of them singletons. The sample here was CD4+ or CD8+ T cells sorted from blood, taken in a trial of the OX40 agonist ivuxolimab. Every receptor here comes from an adult with an advanced solid tumor such as melanoma, head and neck, liver or kidney cancer.

The chain employs TRBV4-1 and TRBJ1-1; no definite D call. Germline CDR1 is MGHRA and CDR2 is YSYEKL. This CDR3 spans 14 amino acids. Between the trimmed V and J ends, which lost 6 bases and 3 bases, there was a span of 14 bases. The CDR3 loop reads CASRLSDGYTEAFF. The CDR3 coding sequence is TGCGCCAGCAGGCTCTCTGATGGGTACACTGAAGCTTTCTTT.

This chain uses TRBV7-9 with TRBJ1-5; D is unclear. Trimming stripped 0 bases from V and 6 bases from J, with 9 bases between. The CDR3 totals 14 residues. The germline V gene has CDR1 SEHNR and CDR2 FQNEAQ (reference sequence). In nucleotides, the CDR3 is TGTGCCAGCAGCTTAGCGCTGGTCGGTCAGCCCCAGCATTTT. It yields the protein CASSLALVGQPQHF.

CDR3 sequence reads: CASSLRAGDTSGAFF. The CDR3 nucleotides are TGTGCCAGCAGCTTGCGGGCAGGGGACACCTCGGGGGCTTTCTTT. This chain connects TRBV5-6 to TRBJ1-1; tentative D call: TRBD1 (6 bases). The CDR3 loop spans 15 amino acids. Germline values: CDR1 SGHDT, CDR2 YYEEEE. V was pared by 1 base and J by 11 bases, with 21 bases between.

J is TRBJ1-2 and V is TRBV9; D gene ambiguous. V was cut by 4 bases and J by 4 bases, with 20 bases left in between. The CDR3 sequence is 16 residues long. The germline V gene encodes CDR1 SGDLS and CDR2 YYNGEE. The CDR3 loop reads CASSRQPSGTLYGYTF. The CDR3 nucleotides read TGTGCCAGCAGCCGACAACCATCGGGTACCCTCTATGGCTACACCTTC. The full variable domain, rest sourced from reference TRBV9 and TRBJ1-2, is DSGVTQTPKHLITATGQRVTLRCSPRSGDLSVYWYQQSLDQGLQFLIQYYNGEERAKGNILERFSAQQFPDLHSELNLSSLELGDSALYFCASSRQPSGTLYGYTFGSGTRLTVV.

This clone was recorded only once. V and J are TRBV7-9 and TRBJ2-5; a weak D match, TRBD2 (5 bases). The CDR3 consists of 14 residues. V dropped 5 bases and J dropped 9 bases, with 19 bases sitting between them. Germline V CDR1 and CDR2: SEHNR, FQNEAQ (reference sequence). In DNA, the CDR3 is TGTGCCAGCAGCCCCCTCTCGTCCTCCGGGGCCCAGTACTTC. Translation gives CASSPLSSSGAQYF. The full variable domain, with the rest looked up from reference TRBV7-9 and TRBJ2-5, is DTGVSQNPRHKITKRGQNVTFRCDPISEHNRLYWYRQTLGQGPEFLTYFQNEAQLEKSRLLSDRFSAERPKGSFSTLEIQRTEQGDSAMYLCASSPLSSSGAQYFGPGTRLLVL.

CDR3 in DNA: TGCGCCAGCAGCTGGACGGACGACACGTACAATGAGCAGTTCTTC. Amino acids: CASSWTDDTYNEQFF. The chain recombines TRBV5-1 with TRBJ2-1; D unresolved. Trimming stripped 3 bases from V and 4 bases from J, with 14 bases between. CDR1 is SGHRS, CDR2 YFSETQ, per germline. This CDR3 is built from 15 residues.

This chain joins TRBV5-1 and TRBJ2-3; 12 bases line up with TRBD2. Per germline, CDR1 SGHRS and CDR2 YFSETQ. V lost 2 bases to trimming and J lost 4 bases; unmatched junction nucleotides: 5. The CDR3 totals 16 residues. For the CDR3, the DNA is TGCGCCAGCAGCTTCCTGACTAGCGGGGGCGCAGATACGCAGTATTTT. Its protein product is CASSFLTSGGADTQYF.

Only a few counts were recorded for this clone. The chain is built from TRBV4-1 and TRBJ1-1; D gene uncertain. Germline V gene lookup returns CDR1 MGHRA and CDR2 YSYEKL. The ends were cut back, 3 bases at V and 7 bases at J, with 18 bases in the middle. The CDR3 runs to 15 residues. This chain's CDR3 is CASSHVQQPPVEAFF. The CDR3 DNA sequence: TGCGCCAGCAGCCATGTTCAACAGCCTCCCGTTGAAGCTTTCTTT.

This rearrangement joins TRBV6-1 to TRBJ2-7; TRBD1 matches 10 bases. Germline CDR1 and CDR2: MNHNS and SASEGT. Trimming cost V 5 bases and J 6 bases; bases outside gene matches: 10. The CDR3 loop spans 15 amino acids. CDR3 bases: TGTGCCAGCAGTATTACCGGGACAGGGGTTAGCGAGCAGTACTTC. This gives the protein CASSITGTGVSEQYF.

The chain recombines TRBV28 with TRBJ2-1, with TRBD1 as a possible D gene (8 bases). V dropped 7 bases and J dropped 4 bases, with 14 bases sitting between them. Germline CDR1 reads MDHEN; CDR2 reads SYDVKM. This CDR3 is 14 amino acids long. CDR3 region: CASITGGAYNEQFF. DNA for the CDR3: TGTGCCAGCATCACAGGGGGGGCTTACAATGAGCAGTTCTTC.

The CDR3 DNA follows: TGTGCCAGCAGCTTAGATTTGAAGGGCATTCAGTACTTC. Amino acid sequence: CASSLDLKGIQYF. The chain couples TRBV7-6 to TRBJ2-4, with D uncertain. Trimming removed 1 base from V and 9 bases from J, with 10 bases in between. There are 13 residues in the CDR3. CDR1 and CDR2 from the germline V gene are SGHVS and FNYEAQ.

This chain uses TRBV25-1 with TRBJ2-3; D not resolved. V shed 3 bases and J shed 6 bases, with 13 bases lying between them. Germline CDR1 MGHDK, CDR2 SYGVNS. CDR3 length equals 14 residues. The CDR3 here is CASSEENGEDTQYF. In DNA form, the CDR3 reads TGTGCCAGCAGTGAGGAGAACGGAGAGGATACGCAGTATTTT.